This T cell receptor (beta chain) is drawn from a study of cytomegalovirus exposure and HLA in healthy donors. The wider study: There were fewer than 500 genotyped donors. Of these, about 81% fell in the genetic ancestry cluster associated with self-reported Caucasian donors.

The PCR was carried out with 60 Vbeta primers and 13 Jbeta primers. Some clones are missing from TCRdb's copy, which holds only in-frame ones; the method was immunoSEQ multiplex PCR. The sample has about 160,000 clones, roughly 81% seen once; the top ten hold around 2.1%. The germline gives CDR1 MNHNS, CDR2 SASEGT. CDR3 length equals 11 residues. The V end was cut by 3 bases, the J end by 11 bases, with 10 bases between. The receptor's source is a man between 18 and 35 years old in good health and CMV-seropositive. The gene calls are TRBV6-1 and TRBJ1-1; unclear D gene. Input material: PBMCs. The CDR3 region has the DNA TGTGCCAGCAGTGAGAACCGGAGGGCTTTCTTT. Protein: CASSENRRAFF.